The T cell receptor (beta chain) described here comes from a study of tumor-infiltrating lymphocytes in localized non-small cell lung cancer. The data were produced by immunoSEQ multiplex PCR, yet TCRdb's version contains in-frame clones alone and is incomplete. The table has 20,000 or so clones, 73% seen once. This TCR was recovered from a human donor with non-small cell lung cancer. The specimen sequenced was lung tumor tissue.

DNA for the CDR3: TGTGCCAGCAGGTTGACTAGCGGGGATACGCAGTATTTT. Amino acids: CASRLTSGDTQYF. This rearrangement joins TRBV11-2 to TRBJ2-3; 10 positions agree with TRBD2. Per the germline V gene, CDR1 is SGHAT and CDR2 is FQNNGV. The CDR3 consists of 13 residues. V shed 6 bases, J shed 6 bases, and the junction held 3 bases outside the gene matches.